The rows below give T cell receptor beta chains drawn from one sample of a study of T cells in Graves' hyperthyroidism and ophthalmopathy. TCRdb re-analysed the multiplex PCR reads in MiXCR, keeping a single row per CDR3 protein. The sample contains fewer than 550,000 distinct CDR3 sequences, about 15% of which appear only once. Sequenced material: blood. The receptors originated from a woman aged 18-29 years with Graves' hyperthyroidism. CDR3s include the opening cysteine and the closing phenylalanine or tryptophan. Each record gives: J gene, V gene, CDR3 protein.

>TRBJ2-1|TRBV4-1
CASSLAGAPPDEQFF
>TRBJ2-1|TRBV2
CASPPGLAAYNEQFF
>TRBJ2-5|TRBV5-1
CASSLGAQGRETQYF
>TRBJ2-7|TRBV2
CASSEAEHTSYEQYF
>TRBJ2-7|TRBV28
CASSLFGQGVSYEQYF
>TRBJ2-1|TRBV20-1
CSARGHLRGSSYNEQFF
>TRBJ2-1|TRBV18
CASSSGEGNEQFF
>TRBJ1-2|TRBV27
CASSRSGYYGYTF
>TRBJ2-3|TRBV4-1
CASSIDPASDTQYF
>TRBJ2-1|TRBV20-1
CSANSGRAAEEQFF
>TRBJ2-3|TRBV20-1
CSARSDRGRTDTQYF
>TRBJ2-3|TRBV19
CASTEGTTTDTQYF
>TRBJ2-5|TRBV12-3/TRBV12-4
CASSGGGWVTQYF
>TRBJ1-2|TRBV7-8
CASSLTTGIPRGGYTF
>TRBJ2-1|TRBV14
CASSVPRTGGGDEQFF
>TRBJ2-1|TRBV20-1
CSARDRLAGPNEQFF
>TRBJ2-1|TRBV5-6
CASRGTSGSFHEQFF